Below are 20 T cell receptor beta chains sequenced from a single sample in a study of CD8 T cells in ankylosing spondylitis. TCRdb re-derived calls from the 5' RACE reads in MiXCR, one entry per CDR3 protein. The sample has 30,000 to 45,000 distinct CDR3 sequences, 5.5% to 7.5% seen once. Material: blood, either unsorted or a sorted T cell fraction (not recorded which). Receptor source: a male donor with ankylosing spondylitis or in good health (not recorded which).

Ten or more counts support this clonotype. CDR3: CASSSRDNPYNEQFF. The CDR3 region has the DNA TGTGCCAGCAGCTCCAGGGATAACCCCTACAATGAGCAGTTCTTC. This chain links TRBV7-3 with TRBJ2-1; tentative D call: TRBD1 (5 bases). CDR1 and CDR2 from the germline V gene are SGHTA and FQGTGA. V was pared by 4 bases and J by 2 bases, with 12 bases between. The CDR3 contains 15 residues.

This clonotype has a count of ten or more. The rearrangement uses TRBV7-3 and TRBJ2-3, with D possibly TRBD2 on 5 matching bases. V lost 5 bases and J lost 5, with 11 bases in between. CDR3 length: 13 residues. CDR1 and CDR2 from the germline V gene are SGHTA and FQGTGA. The CDR3 coding sequence is TGTGCCAGCAGCCAAACCGGACTAGATACGCAGTATTTT. Amino acids: CASSQTGLDTQYF.

This clonotype was counted many times. The chain carries TRBV20-1 and TRBJ2-1, with 8 bases matching TRBD1. J lost 3 bases, V lost 6 bases, and 4 bases had no gene match. The length of the CDR3 is 13 residues. Looked up from germline, CDR1 is DFQATT and CDR2 is SNEGSKA (reference sequence). The CDR3 nucleotides read TGCAGTGCCACGACAGGGGTCTACAATGAGCAGTTCTTC. Translation gives CSATTGVYNEQFF.

The table lists this clonotype with many counts. The chain carries TRBV7-3 and TRBJ1-1; no definite D call. CDR3 length: 13 amino acids. Germline V gives CDR1 SGHTA, CDR2 FQGTGA. Trimming left V 5 bases short and J 2 bases short, with 9 bases between. DNA for the CDR3: TGTGCCAGCAGCCTACACAGTAACACTGAAGCTTTCTTT. Its translation: CASSLHSNTEAFF.

The sample holds many counts of this clonotype. The chain couples TRBV6-1 to TRBJ2-5, with a weak D call TRBD1 (6 bases). Trimming removed 5 bases at V and 4 bases at J, with 14 bases between. The CDR3 runs to 14 residues. The germline V gene encodes CDR1 MNHNS and CDR2 SASEGT. The CDR3 region is CASSRIQGPETQYF. CDR3 nucleotides: TGTGCCAGCAGTCGAATACAGGGACCAGAGACCCAGTACTTC.

The table lists this clonotype with many counts. The chain uses TRBV5-1 and TRBJ1-1; D may be TRBD1 (6 bases). Germline V lookup: CDR1 SGHRS, CDR2 YFSETQ. The CDR3 extends over 15 amino acids. The ends were cut back, 4 bases at V and 4 bases at J, with 17 bases in the middle. CDR3 residues: CASSLTRGLVTEAFF. The DNA for the CDR3 is TGCGCCAGCAGCCTGACTCGGGGGCTCGTCACTGAAGCTTTCTTT.

This clonotype was observed many times. The chain uses TRBV5-1 and TRBJ1-2, with TRBD1 matching over 9 bases. The V gene end was trimmed by 5 bases and the J gene end by 5 bases; junction bases not matched to a gene: 10. Per germline, CDR1 SGHRS and CDR2 YFSETQ. The length of the CDR3 is 15 residues. The CDR3 is CASSSGTGLTYGYTF. The CDR3 region has the DNA TGCGCCAGCAGTTCCGGGACAGGGTTGACTTATGGCTACACCTTC.

There are many counts of this clonotype. The CDR3 nucleotides are TGTGCCAGCATTAGGGTCACTGAAGCTTTCTTT. This gives the protein CASIRVTEAFF. The chain recombines TRBV6-6 with TRBJ1-1; D remains ambiguous. Trimming left V 7 bases short and J 4 bases short, with 7 bases between. Looked up from germline, CDR1 is MNHNY and CDR2 is SVGAGI (reference sequence). The CDR3 length is 11 residues.

This clonotype was counted many times. CDR3 sequence reads: CASSFGAGGPVETQYF. The DNA of the CDR3 is TGTGCCAGCAGTTTTGGTGCGGGGGGGCCGGTAGAGACCCAGTACTTC. V is TRBV27 and J is TRBJ2-5, with TRBD2 matching over 9 bases. This CDR3 region has 16 residues. The germline V gene encodes CDR1 MNHEY and CDR2 SMNVEV (reference sequence). After removal of 3 bases from V and 4 bases from J, the junction contained 9 bases not matched to a gene.

Many counts were recorded for this clonotype. The CDR3 is CASSLWSAANANTGELFF. Here the CDR3 DNA reads TGTGCCAGTAGCCTATGGTCAGCGGCGAACGCGAACACCGGGGAGCTGTTTTTT. This chain uses TRBV19 with TRBJ2-2; D possibly corresponds to TRBD2 (5 bases). The CDR3 runs 18 residues. Trimming shortened V by 6 bases and J by 0 bases, and 20 bases separated the two germline ends. From germline, CDR1 is LNHDA and CDR2 SQIVND (reference sequence). The variable domain in full, completed from reference TRBV19 and TRBJ2-2, reads DGGITQSPKYLFRKEGQNVTLSCEQNLNHDAMYWYRQDPGQGLRLIYYSQIVNDFQKGDIAEGYSVSREKKESFPLTVTSAQKNPTAFYLCASSLWSAANANTGELFFGEGSRLTVL.

In this sample, this clonotype turned up many times. The V and J genes are TRBV5-4 and TRBJ2-1, with 10 bases identical to TRBD1. CDR1 and CDR2 from the germline V gene are SGHNT and YYREEE (reference sequence). This CDR3 region has 15 residues. The V and J ends lost 4 bases and 1 base, in that order; junction bases with no gene match: 2. CDR3 nucleotide sequence: TGTGCCAGCAGCATGGGACAGGGGTCCTACAATGAGCAGTTCTTC. This sequence encodes CASSMGQGSYNEQFF.

This clonotype was seen at least ten times. The chain is built from TRBV4-1 and TRBJ2-5; 8 nucleotides line up with TRBD1. Germline lookup yields CDR1 MGHRA and CDR2 YSYEKL. There are 14 residues in the CDR3. Trimming took 4 bases from V and 8 from J; bases not matched to a gene: 9. CDR3 DNA sequence: TGCGCCAGCAGCCTCGGACAGGGTCGTGATACCCAGTACTTC. It specifies CASSLGQGRDTQYF.

This clonotype was detected many times. The chain combines TRBV5-4 with TRBJ1-1; 7 nucleotides align to TRBD1. Germline CDR1 is SGHNT and CDR2 is YYREEE (reference sequence). V gave up 4 bases and J gave up 0 bases; unmatched junction bases: 6. This CDR3 has 15 amino acids. CDR3 in DNA: TGTGCCAGCAGCCCTGGACAGGACATGAACACTGAAGCTTTCTTT. Translation gives CASSPGQDMNTEAFF.

This clonotype was detected ten times or more. The V and J genes are TRBV10-2 and TRBJ2-1; TRBD2 matches 11 bases. Germline V gene data show CDR1 as WSHSY and CDR2 as SAAADI. The CDR3 length is 15 residues. V lost 6 bases to trimming and J lost 5 bases; unmatched junction nucleotides: 6. The CDR3 DNA reads as TGCGCCAGCAGAGCGGGACTAGCGGCTCACAATGAGCAGTTCTTC. Translation: CASRAGLAAHNEQFF.

This clonotype has ten or more counts. The chain joins TRBV5-1 to TRBJ2-7; 11 nucleotides line up with TRBD1. After removal of 3 bases from V and 2 bases from J, the junction contained 1 base not matched to a gene. Germline-derived CDR1 and CDR2 are SGHRS and YFSETQ. The length of the CDR3 is 14 residues. DNA of the CDR3: TGCGCCAGCAGCTGGGGACAGGGGGCCTACGAGCAGTACTTC. The encoded protein is CASSWGQGAYEQYF.

This clonotype was counted a few times. The chain has TRBV7-2 and TRBJ1-6; D not resolved. Germline V gives CDR1 SGHTA, CDR2 FQGNSA. Trimming shortened V by 4 bases and J by 0 bases, and 10 bases separated the two germline ends. This CDR3 has 16 residues. The CDR3 DNA is TGTGCCAGCAGCTCAGAAGCGAGCTCCTATAATTCACCCCTCCACTTT. Its protein product is CASSSEASSYNSPLHF.

This clonotype was picked up many times. This sequence joins TRBV5-1 and TRBJ1-1, with TRBD1 matching 7 bases. V lost 3 bases and J lost 0; bases outside the gene matches: 8. CDR3 length: 16 amino acids. CDR1 and CDR2 from the germline V gene are SGHRS and YFSETQ. The CDR3 spells CASSSPQGSVNTEAFF. The CDR3 region has the DNA TGCGCCAGCAGCTCCCCACAGGGGTCCGTGAACACTGAAGCTTTCTTT.

This clonotype has a count of ten or more. The chain recombines TRBV29-1 with TRBJ2-3; TRBD1 might be the D (6 bases). Germline CDR1 and CDR2: SQVTM and ANQGSEA. V was shortened by 7 bases and J by 6 bases, with 11 bases between the two germline ends. The CDR3 covers 11 residues. The CDR3 reads CSGGTLDTQYF. The CDR3 DNA sequence: TGCAGCGGAGGGACACTTGATACGCAGTATTTT.

This clonotype was recorded at least ten times. CDR3 in amino acids: CSVGILDDTQYF. Written as DNA, the CDR3 is TGCAGCGTGGGGATCCTCGATGATACGCAGTATTTT. The J gene is TRBJ2-3, the V gene TRBV29-1; D not resolved. CDR3 length equals 12 residues. Germline values: CDR1 SQVTM, CDR2 ANQGSEA. V shed 6 bases and J shed 6 bases, with 13 bases lying between them.

This clonotype has ten or more counts. V is TRBV5-1 and J is TRBJ2-7; D tentatively reads TRBD1 or TRBD2 (6 bases each). Trimming left V 4 bases short and J 6 bases short, with 17 bases between. The CDR3 runs to 14 residues. The V gene's germline CDR1 is SGHRS and CDR2 YFSETQ. CDR3 nucleotide sequence: TGCGCCAGCAGCCCGCCCGGGGGCTGGTCCGAGCAGTACTTC. Its protein product is CASSPPGGWSEQYF.